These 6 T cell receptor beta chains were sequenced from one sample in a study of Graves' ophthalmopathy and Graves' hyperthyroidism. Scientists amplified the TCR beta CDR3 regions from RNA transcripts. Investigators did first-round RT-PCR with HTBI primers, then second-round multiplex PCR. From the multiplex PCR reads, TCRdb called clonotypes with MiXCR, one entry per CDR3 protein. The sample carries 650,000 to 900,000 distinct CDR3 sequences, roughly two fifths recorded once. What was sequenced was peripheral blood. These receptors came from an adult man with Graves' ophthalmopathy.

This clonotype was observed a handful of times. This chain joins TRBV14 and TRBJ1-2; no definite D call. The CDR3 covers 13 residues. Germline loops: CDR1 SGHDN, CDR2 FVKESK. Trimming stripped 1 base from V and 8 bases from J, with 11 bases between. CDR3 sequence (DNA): TGTGCCAGCAGCCAAGGCGGCCGCCCGGGCTACACCTTC. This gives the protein CASSQGGRPGYTF.

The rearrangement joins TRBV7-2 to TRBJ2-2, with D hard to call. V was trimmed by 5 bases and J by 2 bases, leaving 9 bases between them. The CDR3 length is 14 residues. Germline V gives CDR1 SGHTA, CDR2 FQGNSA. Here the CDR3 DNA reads TGTGCCAGCAGCCCGCGATCCAACACCGGGGAGCTGTTTTTT. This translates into CASSPRSNTGELFF. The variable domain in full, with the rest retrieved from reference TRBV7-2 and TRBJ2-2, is GAGVSQSPSNKVTEKGKDVELRCDPISGHTALYWYRQSLGQGLEFLIYFQGNSAPDKSGLPSDRFSAERTGGSVSTLTIQRTQQEDSAVYLCASSPRSNTGELFFGEGSRLTVL.

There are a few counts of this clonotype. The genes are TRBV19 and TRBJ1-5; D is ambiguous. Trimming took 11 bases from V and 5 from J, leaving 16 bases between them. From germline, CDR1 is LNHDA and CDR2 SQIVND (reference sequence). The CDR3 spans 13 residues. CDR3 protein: CAWSHTLDQPQHF. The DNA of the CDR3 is TGTGCCTGGAGTCATACCCTCGATCAGCCCCAGCATTTT.

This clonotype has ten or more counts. The CDR3 region is CASSLDRQAGYTF. CDR3 in DNA: TGTGCCAGCAGCTTAGACAGGCAGGCTGGCTACACCTTC. This sequence joins TRBV7-8 and TRBJ1-2; TRBD1 might be the D (5 bases). In germline, CDR1 is SGHVS, CDR2 FQNEAQ. CDR3 length: 13 residues. The germline V and J ends were trimmed by 1 base and 7 bases, with 10 bases remaining between them.

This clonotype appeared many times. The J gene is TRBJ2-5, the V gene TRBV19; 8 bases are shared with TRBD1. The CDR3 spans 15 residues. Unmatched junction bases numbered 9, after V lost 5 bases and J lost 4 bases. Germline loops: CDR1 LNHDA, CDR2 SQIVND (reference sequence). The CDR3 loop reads CASSGPAGGVETQYF. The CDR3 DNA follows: TGTGCCAGTAGTGGTCCGGCAGGGGGCGTAGAGACCCAGTACTTC.

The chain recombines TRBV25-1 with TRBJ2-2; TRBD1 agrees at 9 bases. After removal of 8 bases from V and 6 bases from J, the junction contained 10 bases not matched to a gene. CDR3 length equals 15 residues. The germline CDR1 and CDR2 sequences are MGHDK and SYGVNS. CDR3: CASQPRDRAAGELFF. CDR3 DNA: TGTGCCAGCCAACCAAGGGACAGGGCGGCCGGGGAGCTGTTTTTT. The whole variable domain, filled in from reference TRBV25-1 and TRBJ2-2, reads EADIYQTPRYLVIGTGKKITLECSQTMGHDKMYWYQQDPGMELHLIHYSYGVNSTEKGDLSSESTVSRIRTEHFPLTLESARPSHTSQYLCASQPRDRAAGELFFGEGSRLTVL.